The 26 T cell receptor beta chains presented below share a single source sample, sequenced in a study of patients and donors after allogeneic stem cell transplantation. TCRdb processed the RT-PCR reads anew with MiXCR; each CDR3 protein has one entry. The sample gives about 960,000 distinct CDR3 sequences, roughly 17% of which show up once; roughly 6% is in the top ten. Source material: blood, either unsorted or a sorted T cell fraction (not recorded which). Receptor source: a human donor who was either an allogeneic HSCT recipient or a stem cell or donor lymphocyte infusion donor (not recorded which). It is not recorded whose cells these are; they may come from a transplant donor.

The chain couples TRBV3-1 to TRBJ2-1, with 13 bases matching TRBD2. Trimming removed 5 bases from V and 8 bases from J; junction bases left unmatched: 6. The CDR3 contains 15 residues. Germline assignment: CDR1 LGHDT and CDR2 YNNKEL (reference sequence). CDR3 in amino acids: CASSDTSGRVHEQFF. The CDR3 DNA is TGTGCCAGCAGCGACACTAGCGGGAGGGTCCATGAGCAGTTCTTC.

This clonotype was observed a handful of times. J is TRBJ2-5 and V is TRBV30; perhaps D is TRBD1 or TRBD2 (7 bases each). Germline V gives CDR1 GTSNPN, CDR2 SVGIG (reference sequence). The CDR3 loop spans 14 amino acids. Trimming stripped 1 base from V and 4 bases from J, with 13 bases between. CDR3 DNA: TGTGCCTGGAGTGCAGGGGAGGGGGCAGAGACCCAGTACTTC. Protein: CAWSAGEGAETQYF.

This clonotype was found a few times. The V call is TRBV12-3 or TRBV12-4, the J call TRBJ2-2, with D possibly being TRBD2 (6 bases). The CDR3 runs 15 residues. V dropped 5 bases and J dropped 6 bases, with 16 bases sitting between them. This CDR3 reads CASSLWDSRAGELFF. DNA of the CDR3: TGTGCCAGCAGTCTATGGGACTCTAGGGCCGGGGAGCTGTTTTTT.

J is TRBJ1-1 and V is TRBV5-1; 8 bases agree with TRBD1. Germline trimming cut 0 bases from V and 4 bases from J; bases unmatched to any gene: 8. The CDR3 extends over 16 amino acids. Per germline, CDR1 SGHRS and CDR2 YFSETQ. CDR3 sequence (DNA): TGCGCCAGCAGCTTGGTGGGACAGGCCGCGGGCACTGAAGCTTTCTTT. Its protein is CASSLVGQAAGTEAFF.

This clonotype was recorded at least ten times. The rearrangement uses TRBV12-3 or TRBV12-4 and TRBJ2-1; 8 bases align to TRBD2. The ends lost 5 bases at V and 0 bases at J; junction bases unmatched: 9. This CDR3 has 17 residues. In DNA, the CDR3 is TGTGCCAGCAGTCCAACAGGACTAGCCGACTCCTACAATGAGCAGTTCTTC. Protein: CASSPTGLADSYNEQFF.

This clonotype was observed a few times. The chain has TRBV11-3 and TRBJ2-2; D is possibly TRBD1 (6 bases). Deletions cut 1 base from V and 6 bases from J, with 12 bases between. The CDR3 loop spans 15 amino acids. Germline CDR1 SGHNT, CDR2 YENEEA. The CDR3 bases are TGTGCCAGCAGCTTAGGTTTGAAGGGGGCCGGGGAGCTGTTTTTT. Protein: CASSLGLKGAGELFF.

The CDR3 DNA reads TGTGCCAGCAGCAGACCCGGTCCCGACTATGGCTACACCTTC. Protein: CASSRPGPDYGYTF. The rearrangement uses TRBV12-3 or TRBV12-4 and TRBJ1-2; no firm D call. The V end lost 6 bases, the J end lost 3 bases, and 14 bases lay between the germline ends. The CDR3 consists of 14 residues.

This clonotype occurred many times. This chain joins TRBV24-1 and TRBJ2-1, with TRBD2 identical over 11 bases. The germline V gene has CDR1 KGHDR and CDR2 SFDVKD. Germline trimming cut 6 bases from V and 8 bases from J; bases unmatched to any gene: 5. CDR3 size: 14 residues. The CDR3 DNA reads as TGTGCCACCAGTCCCATGGGACTAGCGGATGAGCAGTTCTTC. As protein: CATSPMGLADEQFF.

CDR3 sequence reads: CSAREAENNYGYTF. The CDR3, as DNA: TGCAGTGCTAGAGAGGCAGAGAATAACTATGGCTACACCTTC. The gene calls are TRBV20-1 and TRBJ1-2; D gene uncertain. This CDR3 has 14 amino acids. With 0 bases removed from V and 1 base from J, the gap between germline ends came to 9 bases. Germline values: CDR1 DFQATT, CDR2 SNEGSKA (reference sequence).

The chain has TRBV20-1 and TRBJ2-5; a possible D gene is TRBD2 (6 bases). Trimming took 3 bases from V and 4 from J, leaving 12 bases between them. The length of the CDR3 is 13 residues. CDR1 and CDR2 from the germline V gene are DFQATT and SNEGSKA (reference sequence). The CDR3 loop is CSARDVGGETQYF. The CDR3 coding sequence is TGCAGTGCTAGGGACGTGGGGGGAGAGACCCAGTACTTC.

The J gene is TRBJ1-3, the V gene TRBV5-5; tentative D call: TRBD1 (6 bases). The V and J ends lost 7 bases and 0 bases respectively, with 14 bases between them. The CDR3 consists of 15 residues. CDR1 is SGHKS, CDR2 YYEKEE, per germline (reference sequence). As DNA, the CDR3 is TGTGCCAGCGGCTCCGAAGGGGGCTCTGGAAACACCATATATTTT. This encodes CASGSEGGSGNTIYF. Together with reference TRBV5-5 and TRBJ1-3, the CDR3 gives the full variable domain: DAGVTQSPTHLIKTRGQQVTLRCSPISGHKSVSWYQQVLGQGPQFIFQYYEKEERGRGNFPDRFSARQFPNYSSELNVNALLLGDSALYLCASGSEGGSGNTIYFGEGSWLTVV.

This clonotype has just a few counts. This chain links TRBV9 with TRBJ2-2; D is perhaps TRBD1 (5 bases). The CDR3 spans 18 residues. Trimming pared 0 bases from V and 4 bases from J, leaving 19 bases between. The germline V gene has CDR1 SGDLS and CDR2 YYNGEE. The CDR3 region has the DNA TGTGCCAGCAGCGTAGGTGGTAGGGGCTTAGATAGCACCGGGGAGCTGTTTTTT. This gives the protein CASSVGGRGLDSTGELFF.

This clonotype occurred a few times. V is TRBV4-2 and J is TRBJ2-7; no reliable D call. V lost 4 bases to trimming and J lost 9 bases, with 7 bases between them. The CDR3 extends over 10 amino acids. Germline V gene data show CDR1 as LGHNA and CDR2 as YNFKEQ. CDR3 amino acids: CASSLFGQYF. The CDR3 bases are TGTGCCAGCAGCCTCTTCGGGCAGTACTTC.

The V call is TRBV5-6, the J call TRBJ2-1, with 9 bases matching TRBD1. CDR3 length: 15 residues. Germline-derived CDR1 and CDR2 are SGHDT and YYEEEE. V was clipped by 2 bases and J by 8 bases; unmatched bases: 8. CDR3: CASSLSGQGWHEQFF. In nucleotides, the CDR3 is TGTGCCAGCAGCTTATCTGGACAGGGGTGGCATGAGCAGTTCTTC.

The rearrangement joins TRBV9 to TRBJ1-1; 9 bases match TRBD1. CDR1 is SGDLS, CDR2 YYNGEE, per germline. The CDR3 is 16 residues long. V lost 0 bases to trimming and J lost 12 bases; unmatched junction nucleotides: 15. CDR3 protein: CASSVEGGGTGLPTFF. The CDR3 coding sequence is TGTGCCAGCAGCGTAGAAGGAGGGGGGACAGGGCTTCCGACTTTCTTT.

The chain is built from TRBV2 and TRBJ2-7; 8 bases align to TRBD1. The V gene end was trimmed by 6 bases and the J gene end by 0 bases; junction bases not matched to a gene: 7. The length of the CDR3 is 15 residues. Germline CDR1 and CDR2: SNHLY and FYNNEI. The CDR3 here is CASRVTGESSYEQYF. The CDR3 region has the DNA TGTGCCAGCAGGGTGACAGGGGAGAGCTCCTACGAGCAGTACTTC.

This chain links TRBV7-8 with TRBJ2-1; the match to TRBD2 covers 8 bases. J lost 3 bases, V lost 0 bases, and 13 bases had no gene match. From germline, CDR1 is SGHVS and CDR2 FQNEAQ. CDR3 size: 19 residues. The CDR3 sequence: CASSLAGAWFSGNYNEQFF. CDR3 sequence (DNA): TGTGCCAGCAGCTTAGCCGGAGCCTGGTTTAGCGGGAACTACAATGAGCAGTTCTTC.

This chain uses TRBV2 with TRBJ2-3, with 7 bases identical to TRBD2. The V gene's germline CDR1 is SNHLY and CDR2 FYNNEI. Trimming took 1 base from V and 4 from J; bases not matched to a gene: 8. This CDR3 is 16 amino acids long. The CDR3 DNA is TGTGCCAGCAGTGAAGACCAGACTAGCATTGCAGATACGCAGTATTTT. Its translation is CASSEDQTSIADTQYF. The variable domain in full, with the rest retrieved from reference TRBV2 and TRBJ2-3, is EPEVTQTPSHQVTQMGQEVILRCVPISNHLYFYWYRQILGQKVEFLVSFYNNEISEKSEIFDDQFSVERPDGSNFTLKIRSTKLEDSAMYFCASSEDQTSIADTQYFGPGTRLTVL.

This clonotype was seen a handful of times. V and J are TRBV20-1 and TRBJ2-2; 8 bases fit TRBD1. V was clipped by 4 bases and J by 9 bases; unmatched bases: 1. The CDR3 runs 11 residues. Germline CDR1 reads DFQATT; CDR2 reads SNEGSKA (reference sequence). The CDR3 DNA sequence: TGCAGTGCTACAGGGGGCCGGGAGCTGTTTTTT. This encodes CSATGGRELFF.

This clonotype has just a few counts. The CDR3 nucleotides read TGTGCCAGCAGCTTACTAGCGGGTTATCATGAGCAGTTCTTC. It yields the protein CASSLLAGYHEQFF. The rearrangement joins TRBV7-3 to TRBJ2-1; 8 bases map to TRBD2. The CDR3 extends over 14 amino acids. V was clipped by 2 bases and J by 8 bases; unmatched bases: 5. Germline V gene sequence: CDR1 SGHTA, CDR2 FQGTGA.

This clonotype was found a few times. The V and J genes are TRBV24-1 and TRBJ2-1, with 11 bases aligning to TRBD2. J lost 7 bases, V lost 2 bases, and 3 bases had no gene match. This CDR3 has 15 amino acids. CDR1 is KGHDR, CDR2 SFDVKD, per germline. CDR3 sequence (DNA): TGTGCCACCAGTGATTCCACTAGCGGGAGTAATGAGCAGTTCTTC. Protein product: CATSDSTSGSNEQFF.

The table lists this clonotype with a few counts. V usage is TRBV12-3 or TRBV12-4 and J usage is TRBJ2-5; TRBD1 aligns across 11 bases. V shed 5 bases and J 2 bases; nucleotides not matched to a gene: 4. The CDR3 contains 15 residues. CDR3 amino acids: CASSPGQGVQETQYF. CDR3 coding DNA: TGTGCCAGCAGTCCGGGACAGGGGGTACAAGAGACCCAGTACTTC.

This clonotype was counted ten times or more. The chain combines TRBV12-3 or TRBV12-4 with TRBJ2-1, with 9 bases fitting TRBD2. With 3 bases clipped from V and 6 bases from J, the junction kept 6 bases outside the gene matches. The CDR3 consists of 15 residues. The CDR3 loop reads CASSFVLAGPNEQFF. The CDR3 bases are TGTGCCAGCAGTTTTGTCCTAGCGGGGCCCAATGAGCAGTTCTTC.

The chain employs TRBV27 and TRBJ2-5; no clear D gene. Germline CDR1 reads MNHEY; CDR2 reads SMNVEV (reference sequence). This CDR3 is 12 amino acids long. V was clipped by 9 bases and J by 2 bases, with 10 bases between them. CDR3 sequence: CASGPSQETQYF. The CDR3 nucleotides are TGTGCCAGTGGACCGTCGCAAGAGACCCAGTACTTC.

This clonotype was observed once. The J gene is TRBJ2-2, the V gene TRBV28; TRBD2 matches at 13 bases. Germline CDR1 and CDR2: MDHEN and SYDVKM. This CDR3 has 18 amino acids. V shed 6 bases, J shed 2 bases, and the junction held 9 bases outside the gene matches. The CDR3 nucleotides are TGTGCCAGCAGCCGAGACGGGACTAGCGGGATTAACACCGGGGAGCTGTTTTTT. Encoded protein: CASSRDGTSGINTGELFF.

The CDR3, as DNA: TGCAGTGCTAGAGATCTAGGAGGCCACCCCGGGGAGCTGTTTTTT. As protein: CSARDLGGHPGELFF. J is TRBJ2-2 and V is TRBV20-1, with TRBD2 as a possible D gene (5 bases). CDR3 length: 15 residues. The ends were cut back, 0 bases at V and 6 bases at J, with 14 bases in the middle. The germline V gene has CDR1 DFQATT and CDR2 SNEGSKA (reference sequence).